The next 14 T cell receptor beta chains were all read from a single sample in a study of cytotoxic CD8 clonotypes in ibrutinib-treated CLL. Sequencing was performed with immunoSEQ multiplex PCR; in TCRdb, only in-frame clones are kept and a portion is missing. The table records roughly 160,000 clones, about 84% of them present only once. The sequences come from PBMCs, collected after 24 months of ibrutinib treatment. The receptors stem from a human donor with chronic lymphocytic leukemia.

The rearrangement links TRBV19 to TRBJ1-2; D gene ambiguous. The V end was cut by 1 base, the J end by 4 bases, with 10 bases between. The germline gives CDR1 LNHDA, CDR2 SQIVND (reference sequence). The CDR3 is 14 residues long. The CDR3 nucleotides are TGTGCCAGTAGTATAGGCCGTGATATCTATGGCTACACCTTC. It translates to CASSIGRDIYGYTF.

V usage is TRBV5-1 and J usage is TRBJ2-7; TRBD2 matches 11 bases. The CDR3 spans 15 residues. CDR1 is SGHRS, CDR2 YFSETQ, per germline. Trimming cost V 5 bases and J 6 bases; bases outside gene matches: 10. CDR3 sequence reads: CASRATSGSLVEQYF. DNA of the CDR3: TGCGCCAGCAGAGCTACTAGCGGGAGCTTGGTCGAGCAGTACTTC.

The chain carries TRBV9 and TRBJ1-6, with 10 bases matching TRBD1. CDR1 and CDR2 (germline): SGDLS, YYNGEE. This CDR3 contains 17 residues. The ends lost 2 bases at V and 0 bases at J; junction bases unmatched: 2. The CDR3 region is CASSVGQGGSYNSPLHF. The CDR3 DNA is TGTGCCAGCAGCGTTGGACAGGGGGGCTCCTATAATTCACCCCTCCACTTT. The whole variable domain, filled in from reference TRBV9 and TRBJ1-6, reads DSGVTQTPKHLITATGQRVTLRCSPRSGDLSVYWYQQSLDQGLQFLIQYYNGEERAKGNILERFSAQQFPDLHSELNLSSLELGDSALYFCASSVGQGGSYNSPLHFGNGTRLTVT.

A few counts support this clone. The rearrangement uses TRBV14 and TRBJ2-7, with 7 bases identical to TRBD2. CDR1 is SGHDN and CDR2 is FVKESK in the germline V gene. Unmatched junction bases numbered 11, after V lost 4 bases and J lost 5 bases. The CDR3 is made up of 15 amino acids. CDR3 in amino acids: CASSPLAELDDEQYF. The DNA of the CDR3 is TGTGCCAGCAGCCCGCTAGCGGAGCTAGACGACGAGCAGTACTTC.

This chain joins TRBV6-1 and TRBJ1-1; 7 nucleotides agree with TRBD1. The CDR3 is made up of 14 amino acids. Germline CDR1 MNHNS, CDR2 SASEGT. Unmatched junction bases numbered 6, after V lost 5 bases and J lost 3 bases. As DNA, the CDR3 is TGTGCCAGCAGTAACAGGGGCGTGGACACTGAAGCTTTCTTT. This codes for CASSNRGVDTEAFF.

About this clone: Mismatch with germline at one junction end may stem from a read error. The J gene is TRBJ1-2, the V gene TRBV14, with D unclear. Germline V gene sequence: CDR1 SGHDN, CDR2 FVKESK. The CDR3 contains 13 residues. DNA for the CDR3: TGTGCCAGCACCCAACAGTTAAACTATGGCTACACCTTC. Amino acids: CASTQQLNYGYTF.

The gene calls are TRBV19 and TRBJ1-1, with D perhaps TRBD1 (6 bases). The CDR3 is made up of 15 amino acids. V was cut by 3 bases and J by 5 bases, with 16 bases left in between. From germline, CDR1 is LNHDA and CDR2 SQIVND (reference sequence). As DNA, the CDR3 is TGTGCCAGTAGTATTGCGGGCAGGGGAAGGACTGAAGCTTTCTTT. It yields the protein CASSIAGRGRTEAFF. Based on the CDR3 plus reference TRBV19 and TRBJ1-1, the full variable domain is DGGITQSPKYLFRKEGQNVTLSCEQNLNHDAMYWYRQDPGQGLRLIYYSQIVNDFQKGDIAEGYSVSREKKESFPLTVTSAQKNPTAFYLCASSIAGRGRTEAFFGQGTRLTVV.

V and J are TRBV16 and TRBJ1-2; the D is unclear. The V gene lost 3 bases and the J gene lost 6 bases, with 14 bases spanning the gap. CDR1 is KGHSY, CDR2 FQNENV, per germline. This CDR3 contains 14 residues. Here the CDR3 DNA reads TGTGCCAGCAGCCATAACATGATCCCTGATGGCTACACCTTC. Translation gives CASSHNMIPDGYTF.

The chain carries TRBV10-3 and TRBJ2-7, with unresolved D. CDR3 length equals 12 residues. Germline CDR1 is ENHRY and CDR2 is SYGVKD. V gave up 5 bases and J gave up 4 bases, with 9 bases separating them. The CDR3 DNA follows: TGTGCCATCAGTAGATCCGAATACGAGCAGTACTTC. Translating it yields CAISRSEYEQYF.

This clone has a single count. The chain carries TRBV10-3 and TRBJ2-7; 11 bases agree with TRBD2. V was clipped by 3 bases and J by 3 bases; unmatched bases: 1. CDR1 ENHRY and CDR2 SYGVKD come from the germline V gene. CDR3 length: 14 residues. The CDR3 here is CAISEGTSGYEQYF. The CDR3 nucleotides are TGTGCCATCAGTGAAGGGACTAGCGGCTACGAGCAGTACTTC.

The chain employs TRBV11-2 and TRBJ1-3; D unresolved. This CDR3 has 12 amino acids. The germline V gene has CDR1 SGHAT and CDR2 FQNNGV. Deletions cut 2 bases from V and 4 bases from J, with 3 bases between. CDR3 DNA: TGTGCCAGCAGCTTACAGGGAAACACCATATATTTT. Its translation is CASSLQGNTIYF.

J is TRBJ1-5 and V is TRBV5-1; D might be TRBD1 (6 bases). The CDR3 runs 15 residues. Per the germline V gene, CDR1 is SGHRS and CDR2 is YFSETQ. V was clipped by 0 bases and J by 3 bases, with 10 bases between them. CDR3 sequence reads: CASSLEGGNNQPQHF. CDR3 in DNA: TGCGCCAGCAGCTTGGAGGGGGGGAACAATCAGCCCCAGCATTTT.

This clone was observed a handful of times. This rearrangement joins TRBV19 to TRBJ2-1; the match to TRBD2 covers 8 bases. The germline V gene has CDR1 LNHDA and CDR2 SQIVND (reference sequence). The CDR3 has 18 residues. J gave up 0 bases and V 1 base, and 8 bases lay outside the gene matches. Here the CDR3 reads CASSIGPSSGSSYNEQFF. The CDR3 DNA follows: TGTGCCAGTAGTATAGGCCCCTCCAGCGGGAGCTCCTACAATGAGCAGTTCTTC.

The J gene is TRBJ2-7, the V gene TRBV27, with 9 bases matching TRBD2. The CDR3 runs to 15 residues. Germline V gene lookup returns CDR1 MNHEY and CDR2 SMNVEV (reference sequence). V was clipped by 6 bases and J by 1 base; unmatched bases: 7. For the CDR3, the DNA is TGTGCCAGCAGGGCTAGCGGGATCCTTTCCTACGAGCAGTACTTC. This translates into CASRASGILSYEQYF.